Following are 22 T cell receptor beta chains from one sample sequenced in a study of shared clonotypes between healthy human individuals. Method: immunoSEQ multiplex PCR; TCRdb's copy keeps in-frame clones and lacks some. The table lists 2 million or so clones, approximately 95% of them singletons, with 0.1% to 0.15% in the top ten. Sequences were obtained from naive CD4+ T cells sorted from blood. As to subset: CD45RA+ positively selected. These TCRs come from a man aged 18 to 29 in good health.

The CDR3 DNA is TGTGCCAGCAGCTCATTGGGACTAGCGAATCTCAATGAGCAGTTCTTC. Residues: CASSSLGLANLNEQFF. The chain couples TRBV11-2 to TRBJ2-1; 10 nucleotides line up with TRBD2. The CDR3 is made up of 16 amino acids. Losses at the gene ends were 4 bases for V and 6 bases for J; bases not matched to a gene: 9. CDR1 is SGHAT and CDR2 is FQNNGV in the germline V gene.

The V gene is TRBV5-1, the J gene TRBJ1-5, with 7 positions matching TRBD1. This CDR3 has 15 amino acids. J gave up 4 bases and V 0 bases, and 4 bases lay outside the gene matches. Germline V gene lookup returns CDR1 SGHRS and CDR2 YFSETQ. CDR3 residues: CASSLAGTENQPQHF. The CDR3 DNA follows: TGCGCCAGCAGCTTGGCTGGGACAGAAAATCAGCCCCAGCATTTT. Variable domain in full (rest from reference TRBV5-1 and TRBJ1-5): KAGVTQTPRYLIKTRGQQVTLSCSPISGHRSVSWYQQTPGQGLQFLFEYFSETQRNKGNFPGRFSGRQFSNSRSEMNVSTLELGDSALYLCASSLAGTENQPQHFGDGTRLSIL.

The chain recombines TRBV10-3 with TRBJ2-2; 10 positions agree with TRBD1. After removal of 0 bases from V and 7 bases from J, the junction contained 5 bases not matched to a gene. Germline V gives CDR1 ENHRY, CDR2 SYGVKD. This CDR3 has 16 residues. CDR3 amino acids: CAISESVTGGFGELFF. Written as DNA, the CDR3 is TGTGCCATCAGTGAGTCGGTGACAGGGGGCTTCGGGGAGCTGTTTTTT.

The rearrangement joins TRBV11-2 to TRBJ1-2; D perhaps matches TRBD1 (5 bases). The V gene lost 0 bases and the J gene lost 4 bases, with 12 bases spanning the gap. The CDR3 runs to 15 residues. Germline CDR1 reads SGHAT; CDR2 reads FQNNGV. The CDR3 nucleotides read TGTGCCAGCAGCTTAGATCGGGGGGAGAGCTATGGCTACACCTTC. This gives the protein CASSLDRGESYGYTF.

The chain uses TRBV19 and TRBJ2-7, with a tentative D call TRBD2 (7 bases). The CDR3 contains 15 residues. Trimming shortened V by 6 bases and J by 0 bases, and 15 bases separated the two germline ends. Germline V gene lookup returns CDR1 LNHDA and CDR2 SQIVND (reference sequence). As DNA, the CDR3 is TGTGCCAGTAGCCAAAGGGGGGGGAGCTCCTACGAGCAGTACTTC. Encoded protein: CASSQRGGSSYEQYF.

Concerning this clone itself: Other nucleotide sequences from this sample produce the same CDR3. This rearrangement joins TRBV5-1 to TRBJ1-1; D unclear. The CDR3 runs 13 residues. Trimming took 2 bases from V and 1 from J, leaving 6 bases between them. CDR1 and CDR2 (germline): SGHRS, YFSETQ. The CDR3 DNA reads TGCGCCAGCAGCTTTAGGCAGAACACTGAAGCTTTCTTT. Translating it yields CASSFRQNTEAFF.

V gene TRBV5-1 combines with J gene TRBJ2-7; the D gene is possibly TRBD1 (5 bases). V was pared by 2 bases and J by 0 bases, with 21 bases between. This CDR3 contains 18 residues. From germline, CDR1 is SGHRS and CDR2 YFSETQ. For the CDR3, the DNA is TGCGCCAGCAGCTTTTTGGGTTGGGGTAAGGGGCACTCCTACGAGCAGTACTTC. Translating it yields CASSFLGWGKGHSYEQYF.

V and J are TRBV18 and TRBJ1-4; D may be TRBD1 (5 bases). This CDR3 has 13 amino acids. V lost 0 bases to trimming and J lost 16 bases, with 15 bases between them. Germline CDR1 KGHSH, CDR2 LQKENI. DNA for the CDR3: TGTGCCAGCTCACCACCGGGGGGAAGGGACGCGTTTTTT. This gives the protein CASSPPGGRDAFF. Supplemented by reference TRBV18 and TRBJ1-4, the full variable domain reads NAGVMQNPRHLVRRRGQEARLRCSPMKGHSHVYWYRQLPEEGLKFMVYLQKENIIDESGMPKERFSAEFPKEGPSILRIQQVVRGDSAAYFCASSPPGGRDAFFGSGTQLSVL.

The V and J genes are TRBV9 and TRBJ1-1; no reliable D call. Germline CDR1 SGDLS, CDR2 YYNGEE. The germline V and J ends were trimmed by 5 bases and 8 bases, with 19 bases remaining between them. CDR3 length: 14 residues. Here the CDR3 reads CASSTGLGNGEAFF. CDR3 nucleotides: TGTGCCAGCAGTACCGGACTCGGGAACGGGGAAGCTTTCTTT.

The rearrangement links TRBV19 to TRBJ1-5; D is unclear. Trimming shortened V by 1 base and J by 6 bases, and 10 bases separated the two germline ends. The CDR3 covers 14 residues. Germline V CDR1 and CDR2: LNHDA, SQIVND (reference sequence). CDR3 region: CASSIGGTSQPQHF. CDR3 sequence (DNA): TGTGCCAGTAGTATAGGGGGAACGAGTCAGCCCCAGCATTTT.

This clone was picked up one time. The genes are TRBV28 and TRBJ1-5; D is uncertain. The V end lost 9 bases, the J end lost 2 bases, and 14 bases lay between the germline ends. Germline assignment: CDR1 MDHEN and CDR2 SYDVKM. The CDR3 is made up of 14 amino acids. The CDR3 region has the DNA TGTGCCAGTTGGACCGCCCCGGGCAATCAGCCCCAGCATTTT. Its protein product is CASWTAPGNQPQHF.

CDR3 sequence (DNA): TGTGCCAGCAACAGTTTGGCTGAAGCTTTCTTT. This translates into CASNSLAEAFF. This chain connects TRBV2 to TRBJ1-1, with D uncertain. CDR1 and CDR2 (germline): SNHLY, FYNNEI. V lost 7 bases and J lost 6, with 9 bases in between. The CDR3 covers 11 residues.

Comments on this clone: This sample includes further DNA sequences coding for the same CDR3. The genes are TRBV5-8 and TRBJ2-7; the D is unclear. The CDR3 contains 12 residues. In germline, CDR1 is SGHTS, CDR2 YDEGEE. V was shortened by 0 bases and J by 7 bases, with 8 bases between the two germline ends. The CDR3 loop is CASSLVVGEQYF. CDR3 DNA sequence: TGTGCCAGCAGCTTGGTTGTGGGGGAGCAGTACTTC.

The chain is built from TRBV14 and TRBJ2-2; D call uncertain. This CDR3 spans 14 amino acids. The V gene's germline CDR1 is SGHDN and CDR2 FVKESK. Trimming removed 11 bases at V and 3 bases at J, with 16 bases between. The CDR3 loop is CASASNGHTGELFF. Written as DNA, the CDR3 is TGTGCCTCAGCATCAAATGGGCACACCGGGGAGCTGTTTTTT.

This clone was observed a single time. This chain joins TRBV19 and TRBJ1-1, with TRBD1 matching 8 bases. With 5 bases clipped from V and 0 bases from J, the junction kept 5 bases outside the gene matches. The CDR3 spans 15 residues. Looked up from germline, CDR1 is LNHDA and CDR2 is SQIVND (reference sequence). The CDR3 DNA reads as TGTGCCAGTAGTGAGACAGGGGTCTTGAACACTGAAGCTTTCTTT. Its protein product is CASSETGVLNTEAFF.

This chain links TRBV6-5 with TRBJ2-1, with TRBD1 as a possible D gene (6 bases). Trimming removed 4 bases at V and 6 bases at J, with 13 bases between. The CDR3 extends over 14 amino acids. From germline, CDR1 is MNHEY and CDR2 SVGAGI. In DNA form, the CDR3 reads TGTGCCAGCAGTTTTGGGCGACAGGTCAATGAGCAGTTCTTC. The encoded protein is CASSFGRQVNEQFF.

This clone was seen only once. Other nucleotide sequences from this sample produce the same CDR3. The CDR3 is CASSPQRETQYF. The CDR3, as DNA: TGTGCCAGCTCACCCCAGCGAGAGACCCAGTACTTC. The V call is TRBV18, the J call TRBJ2-5; D is unresolved. Germline lookup yields CDR1 KGHSH and CDR2 LQKENI. The CDR3 contains 12 residues. The V and J ends lost 3 bases and 4 bases respectively, with 6 bases between them.

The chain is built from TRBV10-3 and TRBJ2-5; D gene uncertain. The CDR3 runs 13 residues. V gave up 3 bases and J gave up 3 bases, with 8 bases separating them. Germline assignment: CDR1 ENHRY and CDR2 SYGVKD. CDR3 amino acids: CAISDVGKETQYF. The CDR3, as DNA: TGTGCCATCAGTGACGTGGGGAAAGAGACCCAGTACTTC.

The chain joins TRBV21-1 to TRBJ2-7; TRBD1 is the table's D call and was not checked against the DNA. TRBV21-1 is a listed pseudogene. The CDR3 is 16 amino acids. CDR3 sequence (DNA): TGTGCCAGCAGCAAAGCGCTTCGAACAGGGGGATACGAGCAGTACTTC. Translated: CASSKALRTGGYEQYF.

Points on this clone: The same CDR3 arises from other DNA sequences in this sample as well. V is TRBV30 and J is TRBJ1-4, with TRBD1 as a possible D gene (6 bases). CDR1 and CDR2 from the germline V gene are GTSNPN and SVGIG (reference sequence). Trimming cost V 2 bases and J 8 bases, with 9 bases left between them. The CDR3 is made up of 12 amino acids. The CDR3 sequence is CAWSPGAEKLFF. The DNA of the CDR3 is TGTGCCTGGAGTCCAGGGGCCGAAAAACTGTTTTTT.

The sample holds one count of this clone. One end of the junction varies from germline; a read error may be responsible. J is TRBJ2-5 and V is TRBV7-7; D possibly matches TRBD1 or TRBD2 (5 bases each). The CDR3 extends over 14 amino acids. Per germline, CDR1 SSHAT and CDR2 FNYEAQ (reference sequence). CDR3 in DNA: TGTGCTAGCAGCAGTCCGGGGCGCCGGGAGACCCAGTACTTC. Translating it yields CASSSPGRRETQYF. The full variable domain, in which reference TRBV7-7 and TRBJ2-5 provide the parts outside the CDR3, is GAGVSQSPRYKVTKRGQDVTLRCDPISSHATLYWYQQALGQGPEFLTYFNYEAQPDKSGLPSDRFSAERPEGSISTLTIQRTEQRDSAMYRCASSSPGRRETQYFGPGTRLLVL.

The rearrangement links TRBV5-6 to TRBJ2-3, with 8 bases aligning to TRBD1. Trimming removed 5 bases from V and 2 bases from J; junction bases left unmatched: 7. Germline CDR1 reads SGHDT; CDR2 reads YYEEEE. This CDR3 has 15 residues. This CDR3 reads CASSPTGGTTDTQYF. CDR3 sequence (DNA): TGTGCCAGCAGTCCTACAGGGGGGACCACAGATACGCAGTATTTT.